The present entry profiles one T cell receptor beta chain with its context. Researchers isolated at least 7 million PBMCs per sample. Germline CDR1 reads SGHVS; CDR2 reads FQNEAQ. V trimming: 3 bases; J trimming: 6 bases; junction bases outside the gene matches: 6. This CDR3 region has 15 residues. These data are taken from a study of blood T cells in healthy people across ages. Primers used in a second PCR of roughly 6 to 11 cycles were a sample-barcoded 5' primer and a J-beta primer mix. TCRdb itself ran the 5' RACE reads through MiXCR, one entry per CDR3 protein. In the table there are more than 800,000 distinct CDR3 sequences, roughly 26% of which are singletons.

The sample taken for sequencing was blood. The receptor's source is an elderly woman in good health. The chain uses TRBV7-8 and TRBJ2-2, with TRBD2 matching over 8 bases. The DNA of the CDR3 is TGTGCCAGCAGCTTCACCGGGGGGGCTCCCGGGGAGCTGTTTTTT. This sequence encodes CASSFTGGAPGELFF. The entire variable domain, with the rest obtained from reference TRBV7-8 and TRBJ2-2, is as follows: GAGVSQSPRYKVAKRGQDVALRCDPISGHVSLFWYQQALGQGPEFLTYFQNEAQLDKSGLPSDRFFAERPEGSVSTLKIQRTQQEDSAVYLCASSFTGGAPGELFFGEGSRLTVL.